This TCR beta chain came from a study of tumor and adjacent non-tumor tissue in lung cancer. This sample's RNA came from whole unsorted tissue. Distant lung tissue was collected more than 3 cm away from the tumor edge. Details on this clonotype: Its target is not known. This may arise from a read error, as a much more abundant clone is one base away.

A modified ARM-PCR protocol with three rounds of nested PCR amplified TCRbeta. MiXCR, run by TCRdb on the multiplex PCR reads, gives a single entry per CDR3 protein. The sample lists some 100,000 distinct CDR3 sequences, approximately 65% seen once, with 15% to 20% in the top ten. In germline, CDR1 is MDHEN, CDR2 SYDVKM. Trimming shortened V by 5 bases and J by 1 base, and 17 bases separated the two germline ends. The CDR3 runs to 16 residues. The study, taken as a whole, reports: Top 100 clones took a larger repertoire share in normal lung.

The origin of this receptor is a man aged 25-45 years with non-small cell lung cancer. This rearrangement joins TRBV28 to TRBJ2-5; D perhaps matches TRBD2 (5 bases). Sequencing was performed on distant non-tumor lung tissue. The CDR3 loop reads CASSIATEAFQETQYF. CDR3 sequence (DNA): TGTGCCAGCAGTATTGCGACGGAGGCCTTCCAAGAGACCCAGTACTTC. The full variable domain, completed using reference TRBV28 and TRBJ2-5, is DVKVTQSSRYLVKRTGEKVFLECVQDMDHENMFWYRQDPGLGLRLIYFSYDVKMKEKGDIPEGYSVSREKKERFSLILESASTNQTSMYLCASSIATEAFQETQYFGPGTRLLVL.